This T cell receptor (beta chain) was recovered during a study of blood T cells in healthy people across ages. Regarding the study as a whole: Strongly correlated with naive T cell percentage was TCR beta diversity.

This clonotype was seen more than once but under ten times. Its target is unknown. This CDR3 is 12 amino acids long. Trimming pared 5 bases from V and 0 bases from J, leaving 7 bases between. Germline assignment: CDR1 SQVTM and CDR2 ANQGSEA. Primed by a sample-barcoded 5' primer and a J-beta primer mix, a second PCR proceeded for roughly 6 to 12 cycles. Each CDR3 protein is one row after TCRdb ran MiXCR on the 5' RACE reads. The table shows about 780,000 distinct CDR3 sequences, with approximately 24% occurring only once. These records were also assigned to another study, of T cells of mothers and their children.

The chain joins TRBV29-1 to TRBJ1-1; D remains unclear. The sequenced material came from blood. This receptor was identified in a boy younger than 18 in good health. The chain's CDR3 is CSVMIVNTEAFF. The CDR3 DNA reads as TGCAGCGTTATGATTGTGAACACTGAAGCTTTCTTT.